This T cell receptor beta chain was documented in a study of T cells in tuberculosis. Study-level information: IGRA-negative adolescents, IGRA-positive adolescents with latent tuberculosis and adults with active tuberculosis formed this South African cohort. Overall study findings and caveats: The TCR-beta difference was not significant; alpha differences partly reflected length. A GMM-specific repertoire classifier reached 85% to 90% accuracy, AUROC approximately 0.93.

TCRdb's copy holds only in-frame clones and misses some; the assay was immunoSEQ multiplex PCR. The profile shows over 40,000 clones, approximately 95% of them singletons. The V gene end was trimmed by 1 base and the J gene end by 2 bases; junction bases not matched to a gene: 3. The CDR3 totals 15 residues. The V gene's germline CDR1 is SQVTM and CDR2 ANQGSEA. Remarks on this clone: Its antigen remains unidentified.

The V gene is TRBV29-1, the J gene TRBJ2-7, with TRBD2 matching over 12 bases. The receptor's source is a donor aged 10-30 years with latent tuberculosis or without tuberculosis infection. What was sequenced was PBMCs. DNA for the CDR3: TGCAGCGTTGAAGCTCGGACTAGCGGGGCCTACGAGCAGTACTTC. Translation gives CSVEARTSGAYEQYF.